The 13 T cell receptor beta chains below were found in one sample sequenced in a study of T cells in Graves' hyperthyroidism and ophthalmopathy. TCR beta CDR3 regions were amplified from RNA transcripts. Primed by the HTBI set, a first-round RT-PCR was run on the TCR CDR3. TCRdb recomputed calls from the multiplex PCR reads with MiXCR, one row per CDR3 protein. The repertoire has more than 350,000 distinct CDR3 sequences, 15% of them found once; the top ten carry approximately 20%. Sequencing was done on a sample of blood. These receptors originate from a woman aged 55-69 years with Graves' ophthalmopathy.

In this sample, this clonotype turned up many times. This chain uses TRBV6-1 with TRBJ1-6; 8 positions agree with TRBD1. CDR1 is MNHNS and CDR2 is SASEGT in the germline V gene. Losses at the gene ends were 3 bases for V and 7 bases for J; bases not matched to a gene: 11. This CDR3 contains 17 residues. The CDR3 protein is CASSDEQGGLRNSPLHF. The CDR3 region has the DNA TGTGCCAGCAGTGATGAACAGGGGGGCCTAAGGAATTCACCCCTCCACTTT.

Many counts were recorded for this clonotype. The chain recombines TRBV20-1 with TRBJ2-7, with D perhaps matching TRBD1 or TRBD2 (6 bases each). This CDR3 is 15 amino acids long. V dropped 4 bases and J dropped 6 bases, with 22 bases sitting between them. The germline V gene encodes CDR1 DFQATT and CDR2 SNEGSKA (reference sequence). As DNA, the CDR3 is TGCAGTGCTACCGCCCCCGAGGGGGGAGGTGTCGAGCAGTACTTC. Its translation is CSATAPEGGGVEQYF.

This clonotype occurred a few times. The chain combines TRBV20-1 with TRBJ2-5; 7 bases are a match to TRBD1. CDR3 size: 13 residues. The junction had 8 bases not matched to a gene; V was cut back by 6 bases and J by 4 bases. Germline V gene sequence: CDR1 DFQATT, CDR2 SNEGSKA (reference sequence). The CDR3 is CSARDSRGETQYF. The CDR3 nucleotides read TGCAGTGCACGGGACAGCCGCGGAGAGACCCAGTACTTC.

Ten or more counts support this clonotype. In nucleotides, the CDR3 is TGTGCCAGCAGTGAGGGACTAGCGGACGCTACGAACACCGGGGAGCTGTTTTTT. This codes for CASSEGLADATNTGELFF. This chain uses TRBV2 with TRBJ2-2, with 11 positions matching TRBD2. Losses at the gene ends were 3 bases for V and 0 bases for J; bases not matched to a gene: 6. Germline CDR1 and CDR2: SNHLY and FYNNEI. There are 18 residues in the CDR3.

This chain connects TRBV19 to TRBJ1-1, with 8 bases lining up with TRBD1. This CDR3 region has 14 residues. The V gene end was trimmed by 6 bases and the J gene end by 4 bases; junction bases not matched to a gene: 7. Germline loops: CDR1 LNHDA, CDR2 SQIVND (reference sequence). The CDR3: CASSFRGPGTEAFF. The CDR3 DNA sequence: TGTGCCAGTAGCTTCAGGGGGCCGGGCACTGAAGCTTTCTTT.

A few counts support this clonotype. The V and J genes are TRBV15 and TRBJ2-7, with TRBD1 matching over 8 bases. The CDR3 runs 14 residues. V shed 3 bases and J 4 bases; nucleotides not matched to a gene: 5. The germline CDR1 and CDR2 sequences are LNHNV and YYDKDF (reference sequence). CDR3: CATSSQQGDYEQYF. The CDR3 bases are TGTGCCACCAGCAGTCAACAGGGGGATTACGAGCAGTACTTC. Filled out from reference TRBV15 and TRBJ2-7, the complete variable domain reads DAMVIQNPRYQVTQFGKPVTLSCSQTLNHNVMYWYQQKSSQAPKLLFHYYDKDFNNEADTPDNFQSRRPNTSFCFLDIRSPGLGDTAMYLCATSSQQGDYEQYFGPGTRLTVT.

This clonotype was seen only a few times. The chain recombines TRBV19 with TRBJ2-2, with 7 bases matching TRBD1. The V gene end was trimmed by 9 bases and the J gene end by 3 bases; junction bases not matched to a gene: 10. The CDR3 has 15 residues. Germline V gene data show CDR1 as LNHDA and CDR2 as SQIVND (reference sequence). The DNA for the CDR3 is TGTGCCAGCCTAACCAGGGGACAGTACACCGGGGAGCTGTTTTTT. It translates to CASLTRGQYTGELFF.

This clonotype was detected a few times. Here the CDR3 reads CASSPKTEAFF. The CDR3 DNA reads TGTGCCAGCAGTCCGAAGACTGAAGCTTTCTTT. The chain is built from TRBV12-3 or TRBV12-4 and TRBJ1-1; D gene ambiguous. The CDR3 has 11 amino acids. With 5 bases removed from V and 5 bases from J, the gap between germline ends came to 6 bases.

This chain connects TRBV6-1 to TRBJ2-5; D uncertain. The CDR3 is 15 amino acids. Between the trimmed V and J ends, which lost 8 bases and 5 bases, there was a span of 21 bases. Germline CDR1 MNHNS, CDR2 SASEGT. The CDR3 is CASQKVLYDRETQYF. The CDR3 DNA sequence: TGTGCCAGCCAAAAGGTCCTCTACGATAGGGAGACCCAGTACTTC.

In its sample, this clonotype was seen a few times. The CDR3 is CASSQETWMNEQFF. The CDR3 DNA sequence: TGCGCCAGCAGCCAAGAAACATGGATGAATGAGCAGTTCTTC. The rearrangement uses TRBV4-1 and TRBJ2-1; the D is unclear. V lost 0 bases and J 7 bases, leaving 10 bases between the germline ends. The length of the CDR3 is 14 residues. The germline gives CDR1 MGHRA, CDR2 YSYEKL.

This clonotype was recorded at least ten times. This chain uses TRBV11-2 with TRBJ1-2, with 7 bases that match TRBD1. With 5 bases clipped from V and 3 bases from J, the junction kept 12 bases outside the gene matches. CDR3 size: 16 residues. The germline gives CDR1 SGHAT, CDR2 FQNNGV. Here the CDR3 DNA reads TGTGCCAGCAGCAAGAGGACAGGAACGATGGACTATGGCTACACCTTC. This gives the protein CASSKRTGTMDYGYTF.

This clonotype was recorded a few times. The chain employs TRBV19 and TRBJ2-1, with 13 bases matching TRBD2. J lost 3 bases, V lost 5 bases, and 4 bases had no gene match. CDR1 and CDR2 from the germline V gene are LNHDA and SQIVND (reference sequence). The CDR3 runs to 16 residues. This CDR3 is CASSVGTSGIYNEQFF. The CDR3 DNA reads TGTGCCAGTAGTGTGGGGACTAGCGGGATCTACAATGAGCAGTTCTTC.

This clonotype appeared many times. The V and J genes are TRBV5-8 and TRBJ2-3, with a possible D match to TRBD1 (5 bases). The CDR3 contains 14 residues. With 2 bases removed from V and 5 bases from J, the gap between germline ends came to 12 bases. Germline V CDR1 and CDR2: SGHTS, YDEGEE. In nucleotides, the CDR3 is TGTGCCAGCAGCTTAGCAGGGCTGGGAGATACGCAGTATTTT. Its translation is CASSLAGLGDTQYF. Based on the CDR3 plus reference TRBV5-8 and TRBJ2-3, the full variable domain is EAGVTQSPTHLIKTRGQQATLRCSPISGHTSVYWYQQALGLGLQFLLWYDEGEERNRGNFPPRFSGRQFPNYSSELNVNALELEDSALYLCASSLAGLGDTQYFGPGTRLTVL.